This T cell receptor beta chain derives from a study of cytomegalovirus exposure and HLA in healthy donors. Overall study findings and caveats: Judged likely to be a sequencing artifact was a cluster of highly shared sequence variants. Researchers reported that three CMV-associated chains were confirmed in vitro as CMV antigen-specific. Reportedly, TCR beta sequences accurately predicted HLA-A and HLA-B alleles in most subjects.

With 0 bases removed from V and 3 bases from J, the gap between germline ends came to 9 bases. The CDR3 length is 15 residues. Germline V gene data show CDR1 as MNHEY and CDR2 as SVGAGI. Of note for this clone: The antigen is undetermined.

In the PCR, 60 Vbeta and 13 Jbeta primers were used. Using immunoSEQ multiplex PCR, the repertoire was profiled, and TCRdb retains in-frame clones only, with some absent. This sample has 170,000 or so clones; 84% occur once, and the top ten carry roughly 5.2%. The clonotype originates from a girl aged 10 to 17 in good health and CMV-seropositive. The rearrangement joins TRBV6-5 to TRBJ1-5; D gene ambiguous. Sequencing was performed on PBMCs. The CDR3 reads CASSYSGNINQPQHF. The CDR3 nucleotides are TGTGCCAGCAGTTACTCCGGGAACATCAATCAGCCCCAGCATTTT.